This entry lists 15 T cell receptor beta chains sequenced from one sample in a study of cytomegalovirus exposure and HLA in healthy donors. PCR involved 60 Vbeta and 13 Jbeta primers. The method was immunoSEQ multiplex PCR; TCRdb's version includes in-frame clones alone and lacks a portion of them. The table lists about 120,000 clones, 8.5% to 9% of them singletons. Sequencing was performed on PBMCs. The receptors derive from a woman aged 40 to 49 in good health and CMV-seropositive.

This sequence joins TRBV6-1 and TRBJ2-5; unclear D gene. The end of the DNA fits TRBJ2-7 better, so the J call may be wrong. The CDR3 spans 11 residues. CDR1 MNHNS and CDR2 SASEGT come from the germline V gene. Written as DNA, the CDR3 is TGTGCCAGCAGCCGACTCTACGAGCAGTACTTC. Its translation: CASSRLYEQYF.

The V and J genes are TRBV5-1 and TRBJ2-1; possibly TRBD1 for D (6 bases). Germline lookup yields CDR1 SGHRS and CDR2 YFSETQ. V lost 0 bases to trimming and J lost 5 bases, with 12 bases between them. The length of the CDR3 is 15 residues. The CDR3 DNA is TGCGCCAGCAGCTTGGTGGCAGGGGTGGACAATGAGCAGTTCTTC. The encoded protein is CASSLVAGVDNEQFF.

This clone was observed a handful of times. The rearrangement joins TRBV25-1 to TRBJ1-3; D is unclear. CDR3 length: 12 residues. V gave up 5 bases and J gave up 3 bases, with 5 bases separating them. The germline V gene has CDR1 MGHDK and CDR2 SYGVNS. The CDR3 protein is CASSNIGNTIYF. The CDR3 nucleotides are TGTGCCAGCAGTAATATTGGAAACACCATATATTTT.

The chain employs TRBV2 and TRBJ2-1; 11 nucleotides match TRBD2. The CDR3 length is 15 residues. The junction had 8 bases not matched to a gene; V was cut back by 4 bases and J by 9 bases. The germline V gene encodes CDR1 SNHLY and CDR2 FYNNEI. The CDR3 DNA is TGTGCCAGCAGTGTCTTAGCGGGGGGGCCCGGTGAGCAGTTCTTC. Encoded protein: CASSVLAGGPGEQFF.

The chain couples TRBV7-9 to TRBJ2-7; the match to TRBD1 covers 7 bases. The CDR3 sequence is 13 residues long. V was pared by 5 bases and J by 3 bases, with 4 bases of the junction left unmatched. Germline assignment: CDR1 SEHNR and CDR2 FQNEAQ (reference sequence). The CDR3 is CASSLRTGYEQYF. The CDR3 DNA follows: TGTGCCAGCAGCCTGAGGACAGGCTACGAGCAGTACTTC. Combining the CDR3 with reference TRBV7-9 and TRBJ2-7 gives the whole variable domain DTGVSQNPRHKITKRGQNVTFRCDPISEHNRLYWYRQTLGQGPEFLTYFQNEAQLEKSRLLSDRFSAERPKGSFSTLEIQRTEQGDSAMYLCASSLRTGYEQYFGPGTRLTVT.

This clone has only a few counts. V and J are TRBV28 and TRBJ1-4; D is perhaps TRBD1 (6 bases). Germline values: CDR1 MDHEN, CDR2 SYDVKM. The ends were cut back, 1 base at V and 7 bases at J, with 16 bases in the middle. This CDR3 spans 16 amino acids. This CDR3 reads CASSLSPPLTGEKLFF. CDR3 coding DNA: TGTGCCAGCAGTTTATCCCCCCCCCTGACAGGTGAAAAACTGTTTTTT. Combining the CDR3 with reference TRBV28 and TRBJ1-4 gives the whole variable domain DVKVTQSSRYLVKRTGEKVFLECVQDMDHENMFWYRQDPGLGLRLIYFSYDVKMKEKGDIPEGYSVSREKKERFSLILESASTNQTSMYLCASSLSPPLTGEKLFFGSGTQLSVL.

The rearrangement uses TRBV29-1 and TRBJ1-2; perhaps TRBD1 as D (6 bases). Between the trimmed V and J ends, which lost 2 bases and 5 bases, there was a span of 12 bases. Germline lookup yields CDR1 SQVTM and CDR2 ANQGSEA. This CDR3 contains 13 residues. DNA of the CDR3: TGCAGCGTTGAACGGGACATCCGGTATGGCTACACCTTC. Translating it yields CSVERDIRYGYTF.

This clone was detected a few times. The chain carries TRBV2 and TRBJ1-6; D possibly corresponds to TRBD1 (6 bases). The germline V and J ends were trimmed by 5 bases and 0 bases, with 11 bases remaining between them. Germline values: CDR1 SNHLY, CDR2 FYNNEI. The CDR3 is made up of 16 amino acids. CDR3 coding DNA: TGTGCCAGCAGTAGCGACAGGAGCTCCTATAATTCACCCCTCCACTTT. It yields the protein CASSSDRSSYNSPLHF.

This clone has only a few counts. The CDR3 DNA sequence: TGTGCCAGCAGCTCCCGGACTGCCTCTATCGAGGGCTACACCTTC. Translation gives CASSSRTASIEGYTF. The chain carries TRBV9 and TRBJ1-2; D not resolved. The CDR3 length is 15 residues. The V and J ends lost 4 bases and 8 bases respectively, with 21 bases between them. Looked up from germline, CDR1 is SGDLS and CDR2 is YYNGEE.

This chain connects TRBV5-1 to TRBJ1-1; D is unresolved. V was trimmed by 0 bases and J by 1 base, leaving 7 bases between them. The length of the CDR3 is 14 residues. Germline V gene lookup returns CDR1 SGHRS and CDR2 YFSETQ. This chain's CDR3 is CASSLVHRNTEAFF. CDR3 DNA: TGCGCCAGCAGCTTGGTTCACAGGAACACTGAAGCTTTCTTT. Together with reference TRBV5-1 and TRBJ1-1, the CDR3 gives the full variable domain: KAGVTQTPRYLIKTRGQQVTLSCSPISGHRSVSWYQQTPGQGLQFLFEYFSETQRNKGNFPGRFSGRQFSNSRSEMNVSTLELGDSALYLCASSLVHRNTEAFFGQGTRLTVV.

This clone was counted only a few times. This rearrangement joins TRBV6-1 to TRBJ1-1; D is perhaps TRBD1 (5 bases). The CDR3 contains 14 residues. Looked up from germline, CDR1 is MNHNS and CDR2 is SASEGT. V shed 6 bases and J shed 1 base, with 12 bases lying between them. In DNA, the CDR3 is TGTGCCAGCAGCCCTTTGACAGCGAACACTGAAGCTTTCTTT. It yields the protein CASSPLTANTEAFF.

The rearrangement links TRBV9 to TRBJ2-1, with D uncertain. The V gene lost 0 bases and the J gene lost 2 bases, with 6 bases spanning the gap. There are 14 residues in the CDR3. Germline V CDR1 and CDR2: SGDLS, YYNGEE. The CDR3 sequence: CASSVVDTYNEQFF. The DNA of the CDR3 is TGTGCCAGCAGCGTAGTCGACACCTACAATGAGCAGTTCTTC.

There are a few counts of this clone. This chain connects TRBV7-9 to TRBJ2-2; TRBD1 matches 8 bases. Germline trimming cut 6 bases from V and 0 bases from J; bases unmatched to any gene: 0. CDR3 size: 14 residues. From germline, CDR1 is SEHNR and CDR2 FQNEAQ (reference sequence). In nucleotides, the CDR3 is TGTGCCAGCAGACAGGGGGCGAACACCGGGGAGCTGTTTTTT. Translating it yields CASRQGANTGELFF.

This clone came up a few times. The rearrangement links TRBV27 to TRBJ2-7; unclear D gene. The germline V gene has CDR1 MNHEY and CDR2 SMNVEV (reference sequence). Trimming pared 6 bases from V and 4 bases from J, leaving 10 bases between. The CDR3 totals 12 residues. CDR3 in amino acids: CASSQERYEQYF. The CDR3 DNA is TGTGCCAGCAGCCAGGAAAGGTACGAGCAGTACTTC.

This clone turned up a few times. This chain uses TRBV6-5 with TRBJ1-1, with 7 bases identical to TRBD1. V trimming: 2 bases; J trimming: 6 bases; junction bases outside the gene matches: 3. This CDR3 has 13 amino acids. Germline V gives CDR1 MNHEY, CDR2 SVGAGI. CDR3 sequence reads: CASSYGTESEAFF. CDR3 coding DNA: TGTGCCAGCAGTTACGGGACAGAATCTGAAGCTTTCTTT.